This TCR beta chain was captured in a study of TIL therapy for anti-PD-1-resistant metastatic lung cancer. The overall study: Tumors carried a median roughly 1.6 non-synonymous mutations per megabase.

This was the immunoSEQ v3 assay. TCRdb's copy holds only in-frame clones and misses some; the assay was immunoSEQ multiplex PCR. The sample has approximately 97,000 clones, about two thirds seen once. The V segment lost 0 bases and the J segment 4 bases; nucleotides outside the gene matches: 10. Germline V gene data show CDR1 as LGHDT and CDR2 as YNNKEL (reference sequence). This CDR3 has 18 residues. As for time point: pre-treatment sample, taken before nivolumab and TIL therapy. Pleural nodules or supraclavicular lymph nodes made up most of the excised metastases sampled. The sequence was collected from a person aged 25 to 85 with non-small cell lung cancer. The rearrangement uses TRBV3-1 (or the pseudogene TRBV3-2) and TRBJ2-1; 9 bases map to TRBD2. Source: tumor tissue, taken at baseline. In nucleotides, the CDR3 is TGTGCCAGCAGCCAAGAACGGTCGGCGGGAGGGGCTTACAATGAGCAGTTCTTC. It codes for CASSQERSAGGAYNEQFF.